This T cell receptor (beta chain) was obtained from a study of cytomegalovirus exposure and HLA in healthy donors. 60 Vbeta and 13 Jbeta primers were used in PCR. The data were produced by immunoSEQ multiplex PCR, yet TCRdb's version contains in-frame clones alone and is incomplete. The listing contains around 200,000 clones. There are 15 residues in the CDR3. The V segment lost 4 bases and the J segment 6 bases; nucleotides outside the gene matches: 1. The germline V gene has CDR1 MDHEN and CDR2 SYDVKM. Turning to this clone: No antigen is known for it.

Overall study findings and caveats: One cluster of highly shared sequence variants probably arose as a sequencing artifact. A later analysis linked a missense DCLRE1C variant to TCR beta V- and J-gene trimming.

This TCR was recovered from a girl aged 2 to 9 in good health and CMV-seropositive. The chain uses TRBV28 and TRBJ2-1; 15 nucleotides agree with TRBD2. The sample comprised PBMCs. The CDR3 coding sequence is TGTGCCAGCAGTTCGGGACTAGCGGGAGGCAATGAGCAGTTCTTC. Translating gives CASSSGLAGGNEQFF.